Listed below are T cell receptor beta chains from one sample, sequenced in a study of preoperative IRX-2 immunotherapy in early breast cancer. The table came from immunoSEQ multiplex PCR; TCRdb's copy has only in-frame clones and leaves some out. The table includes roughly 93,000 clones, 86% detected once. The starting material was tumor tissue, obtained after IRX-2 immunotherapy. The receptors shown here come from a human donor with breast cancer. The CDR3 runs from the conserved cysteine through the conserved F or W. The D gene is left open where the match is weak. A clone size is listed for some rows: how often the clone was seen (once, few, many), or a class if it is expanded.

v_gene: TRBV11-3
abundance: NA
j_gene: TRBJ2-1
d_gene: NA
CDR3nt: TGTGCCAGCAGCTCTGTGGGGGGCGCCTTAGTTGAGCAGTTCTTC
CDR3aa: CASSSVGGALVEQFF

v_gene: TRBV1
abundance: NA
j_gene: TRBJ1-5
d_gene: NA
CDR3nt: TGCACCAGCAGCCAGACAGGGTATCAGCCCCAGCATTTT
CDR3aa: CTSSQTGYQPQHF

v_gene: TRBV28
abundance: NA
j_gene: TRBJ2-3
d_gene: NA
CDR3nt: TGTGCCAGCAGTTACCGTGGGGGAGCGAGCTTGGATACGCAGTATTTT
CDR3aa: CASSYRGGASLDTQYF

v_gene: TRBV6-8
abundance: NA
j_gene: TRBJ1-5
d_gene: NA
CDR3nt: TGTGCCAGCAGACTCACAGGGAACAGCAATCAGCCCCAGCATTTT
CDR3aa: CASRLTGNSNQPQHF

v_gene: TRBV6-7
abundance: NA
j_gene: TRBJ1-2
d_gene: TRBD1
CDR3nt: TGTGCCAGCAGTTACTTAGGGGGCTCTAACTATGGCTACACCTTC
CDR3aa: CASSYLGGSNYGYTF

v_gene: TRBV7-8
abundance: NA
j_gene: TRBJ1-4
d_gene: NA
CDR3nt: TGTGCCAGCAGCTTACCAACGGCCGCTGAAAAACTGTTTTTT
CDR3aa: CASSLPTAAEKLFF

v_gene: TRBV19
abundance: NA
j_gene: TRBJ2-6
d_gene: NA
CDR3nt: TGTGCCAGTAAAAGACAGACTGGGGCCAACGTCCTGACTTTC
CDR3aa: CASKRQTGANVLTF

v_gene: TRBV28
abundance: NA
j_gene: TRBJ1-4
d_gene: NA
CDR3nt: TGTGCCAGCAGTACCGCAGGGGATTCCGGTGAAAAACTGTTTTTT
CDR3aa: CASSTAGDSGEKLFF

v_gene: TRBV30
abundance: NA
j_gene: TRBJ1-2
d_gene: NA
CDR3nt: TGTGCCTGGAGCCCGGGGGGCCGTGGCTACACCTTC
CDR3aa: CAWSPGGRGYTF

v_gene: TRBV12-5
abundance: NA
j_gene: TRBJ2-7
d_gene: NA
CDR3nt: TGTGCTAGTGGTTTGGTCATAGGGGCCGCTTACGAGCAGTACTTC
CDR3aa: CASGLVIGAAYEQYF

v_gene: TRBV6-8
abundance: NA
j_gene: TRBJ1-5
d_gene: NA
CDR3nt: TGTGCCAGCAAGCCCGACAGGTCAAATCAGCCCCAGCATTTT
CDR3aa: CASKPDRSNQPQHF

v_gene: TRBV11-3
abundance: NA
j_gene: TRBJ1-6
d_gene: TRBD1
CDR3nt: TGTGCCAGCAGCCCAAGGGGACAGGGCTATAATTCACCCCTCCACTTT
CDR3aa: CASSPRGQGYNSPLHF

v_gene: TRBV11-3
abundance: NA
j_gene: TRBJ1-1
d_gene: TRBD1
CDR3nt: TGTGCCAGCAGCTTAGGGACAGGGAACACTGAAGCTTTCTTT
CDR3aa: CASSLGTGNTEAFF

v_gene: TRBV18
abundance: NA
j_gene: TRBJ1-2
d_gene: NA
CDR3nt: TGTGCCAGCGAACGGCGAGGGAACTATGGCTACACCTTC
CDR3aa: CASERRGNYGYTF

v_gene: TRBV10-3
abundance: NA
j_gene: TRBJ1-1
d_gene: NA
CDR3nt: TGTGCCATCAGTGAGGGGGGGGTTAACACTGAAGCTTTCTTT
CDR3aa: CAISEGGVNTEAFF

v_gene: TRBV19
abundance: NA
j_gene: TRBJ1-1
d_gene: NA
CDR3nt: TGTGCCAGTACCGTCGCAGGGGTGACTGAAGCTTTCTTT
CDR3aa: CASTVAGVTEAFF

v_gene: TRBV28
abundance: NA
j_gene: TRBJ1-2
d_gene: NA
CDR3nt: TGTGCCAGCAGTACACGGGGGGGCTATAGCTATGGCTACACCTTC
CDR3aa: CASSTRGGYSYGYTF

v_gene: TRBV18
abundance: once
j_gene: TRBJ1-1
d_gene: NA
CDR3nt: TGTGCCAGCTCCCGGCGGGGGAACACTGAAGCTTTCTTT
CDR3aa: CASSRRGNTEAFF

v_gene: TRBV7-8
abundance: NA
j_gene: TRBJ2-1
d_gene: TRBD1
CDR3nt: TGTGCCAGCAGAGCGGACAGGGGCAATGAGCAGTTCTTC
CDR3aa: CASRADRGNEQFF

v_gene: TRBV5-1
abundance: NA
j_gene: TRBJ2-3
d_gene: NA
CDR3nt: TGCGCCAGCAGCTTGGGGCAAGGTCATCATACGCAGTATTTT
CDR3aa: CASSLGQGHHTQYF

v_gene: TRBV28
abundance: NA
j_gene: TRBJ1-3
d_gene: NA
CDR3nt: TGTGCCAGCAGTTTTGGCCCGGGGGCTGGAAACACCATATATTTT
CDR3aa: CASSFGPGAGNTIYF

v_gene: TRBV11-3
abundance: few
j_gene: TRBJ2-1
d_gene: TRBD2
CDR3nt: TGTGCCAGCAGCTTGCCGCCTAGCGGGATAGACAATGAGCAGTTCTTC
CDR3aa: CASSLPPSGIDNEQFF

v_gene: TRBV28
abundance: NA
j_gene: TRBJ1-5
d_gene: NA
CDR3nt: TGTGCCAGCAGCCGCTTACTACAGGGAAGCAATCAGCCCCAGCATTTT
CDR3aa: CASSRLLQGSNQPQHF

v_gene: TRBV6-8
abundance: NA
j_gene: TRBJ1-1
d_gene: NA
CDR3nt: TGTGCCAGCAGCGAAGGGGTGGGAACTGAAGCTTTCTTT
CDR3aa: CASSEGVGTEAFF

v_gene: TRBV5-1
abundance: NA
j_gene: TRBJ1-2
d_gene: NA
CDR3nt: TGCGCCAGCAGCATCCTAACAGGGACTAACTATGGCTACACCTTC
CDR3aa: CASSILTGTNYGYTF

v_gene: TRBV23-1
abundance: NA
j_gene: TRBJ1-1
d_gene: NA
CDR3nt: TGCGCCAGCAGCCTGACAGGCGAGAACACTGAAGCTTTCTTT
CDR3aa: CASSLTGENTEAFF

v_gene: TRBV15
abundance: NA
j_gene: TRBJ1-5
d_gene: TRBD1
CDR3nt: TGTGCCACCAGCGCCTGGGGGGACAGGGTTCGTGTGCCCCAGCATTTT
CDR3aa: CATSAWGDRVRVPQHF

v_gene: TRBV25-1
abundance: NA
j_gene: TRBJ2-1
d_gene: NA
CDR3nt: TGTGCCAGCAAGAGCGAATGGGGAGAGCAGTTCTTC
CDR3aa: CASKSEWGEQFF

v_gene: TRBV11-3
abundance: NA
j_gene: TRBJ1-2
d_gene: TRBD1
CDR3nt: TGTGCCAGCAGCTTAGAGGCGACAGGGAGATATGGCTACACCTTC
CDR3aa: CASSLEATGRYGYTF

v_gene: TRBV18
abundance: NA
j_gene: TRBJ2-7
d_gene: TRBD2
CDR3nt: TGTGCCAGCTCACTCATCGGGGGGGAGCAGTACTTC
CDR3aa: CASSLIGGEQYF

v_gene: TRBV10-3
abundance: NA
j_gene: TRBJ1-2
d_gene: NA
CDR3nt: TGTGCCATCAGTGAGCCGGGGGACGGCTACACCTTC
CDR3aa: CAISEPGDGYTF

v_gene: TRBV15
abundance: once
j_gene: TRBJ1-2
d_gene: NA
CDR3nt: TGTGCCACCAGCAGATTACGGGAGCCCTATGGCTACACCTTC
CDR3aa: CATSRLREPYGYTF

v_gene: TRBV6-8
abundance: NA
j_gene: TRBJ1-2
d_gene: NA
CDR3nt: TGTGCCAGCAGCCTCGCCGCGGTGGCCTATGGCTACACCTTC
CDR3aa: CASSLAAVAYGYTF

v_gene: TRBV10-2
abundance: NA
j_gene: TRBJ2-5
d_gene: NA
CDR3nt: TGCGCCAGCAGTGAGTCGATCCAGGGAACCCAGTACTTC
CDR3aa: CASSESIQGTQYF

v_gene: TRBV6-8
abundance: NA
j_gene: TRBJ1-4
d_gene: NA
CDR3nt: TGTGCCAGCAGTTACCAAAACAGGGCAACTAATGAAAAACTGTTTTTT
CDR3aa: CASSYQNRATNEKLFF

v_gene: TRBV5-1
abundance: NA
j_gene: TRBJ2-7
d_gene: TRBD2
CDR3nt: TGCGCCAGCAGCACAGGACTAGCGGGTTCCTACGAGCAGTACTTC
CDR3aa: CASSTGLAGSYEQYF

v_gene: TRBV5-1
abundance: once
j_gene: TRBJ1-3
d_gene: NA
CDR3nt: TGCGCCAGCAGCCTCGGTCCAGCCGAAAACACCATATATTTT
CDR3aa: CASSLGPAENTIYF

v_gene: TRBV15
abundance: NA
j_gene: TRBJ2-5
d_gene: NA
CDR3nt: TGTGCCACCAGCAGAGATCGATTGGAAGAGACCCAGTACTTC
CDR3aa: CATSRDRLEETQYF

v_gene: TRBV28
abundance: NA
j_gene: TRBJ1-2
d_gene: NA
CDR3nt: TGTGCCAGCAGTTTCATCGGGGACGGCTATGGCTACACCTTC
CDR3aa: CASSFIGDGYGYTF

v_gene: TRBV15
abundance: NA
j_gene: TRBJ2-7
d_gene: NA
CDR3nt: TGTGCCACCAGCAGAGGTACAGGGAACTACGAGCAGTACTTC
CDR3aa: CATSRGTGNYEQYF

v_gene: TRBV5-1
abundance: NA
j_gene: TRBJ1-6
d_gene: NA
CDR3nt: TGCGCCAGCAGCTTGGGACAGCAACCTAATTCACCCCTCCACTTT
CDR3aa: CASSLGQQPNSPLHF

v_gene: TRBV9
abundance: NA
j_gene: TRBJ1-5
d_gene: TRBD1
CDR3nt: TGTGCCAGCAGTGAGGGGGCAAAAAGCAATCAGCCCCAGCATTTT
CDR3aa: CASSEGAKSNQPQHF

v_gene: TRBV28
abundance: NA
j_gene: TRBJ1-2
d_gene: NA
CDR3nt: TGTGCCAGCAGTCTCCCCTCCGGGGGTGACTATGGCTACACCTTC
CDR3aa: CASSLPSGGDYGYTF

v_gene: TRBV29-1
abundance: NA
j_gene: TRBJ2-6
d_gene: NA
CDR3nt: TGCAGCGTCGCTGACAGTCCTGACAACGTCCTGACTTTC
CDR3aa: CSVADSPDNVLTF

v_gene: TRBV7-6
abundance: NA
j_gene: TRBJ1-4
d_gene: TRBD1
CDR3nt: TGTGCCAGCAGCCGTCGACAGGGACCAACTAATGAAAAACTGTTTTTT
CDR3aa: CASSRRQGPTNEKLFF

v_gene: TRBV5-1
abundance: NA
j_gene: TRBJ1-4
d_gene: NA
CDR3nt: TGCGCCAGCAGCTTCGGACGGAATTCAGGTGAAAAACTGTTTTTT
CDR3aa: CASSFGRNSGEKLFF

v_gene: TRBV11-3
abundance: NA
j_gene: TRBJ1-2
d_gene: NA
CDR3nt: TGTGCCAGCAGCTTGGCCATAGGGGAGGTTGGCGGCTACACCTTC
CDR3aa: CASSLAIGEVGGYTF

v_gene: TRBV29-1
abundance: NA
j_gene: TRBJ2-7
d_gene: NA
CDR3nt: TGCAGCGTTGAATCCCCCGGCACTAACGAGCAGTACTTC
CDR3aa: CSVESPGTNEQYF

v_gene: TRBV5-1
abundance: NA
j_gene: TRBJ2-1
d_gene: TRBD1
CDR3nt: TGCGCCAGCAGCTTAGGTCAGGGACAGGGGATGGGCGAGCAGTTCTTC
CDR3aa: CASSLGQGQGMGEQFF

v_gene: TRBV5-1
abundance: NA
j_gene: TRBJ2-7
d_gene: TRBD1
CDR3nt: TGCGCCAGCAGCTTGAAGGGGGCGCGGGACGAGCAGTACTTC
CDR3aa: CASSLKGARDEQYF

v_gene: TRBV7-1
abundance: NA
j_gene: TRBJ2-1
d_gene: NA
CDR3nt: TGTGCCAGCAGCCGTCTACAGGGAAACTTTAATGAGCAGTTCTTC
CDR3aa: CASSRLQGNFNEQFF